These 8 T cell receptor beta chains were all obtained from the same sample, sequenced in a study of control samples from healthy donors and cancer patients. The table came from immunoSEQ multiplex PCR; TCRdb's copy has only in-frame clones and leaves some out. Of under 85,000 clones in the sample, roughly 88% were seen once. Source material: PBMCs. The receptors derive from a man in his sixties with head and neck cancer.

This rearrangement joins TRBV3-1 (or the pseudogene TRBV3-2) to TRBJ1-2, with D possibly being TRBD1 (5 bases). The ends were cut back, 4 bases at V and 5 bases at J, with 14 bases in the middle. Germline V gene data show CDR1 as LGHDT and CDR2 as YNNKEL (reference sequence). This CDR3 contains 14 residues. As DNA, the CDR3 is TGTGCCAGCAGCCCGCCCAGGGTGGGATATGGCTACACCTTC. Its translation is CASSPPRVGYGYTF.

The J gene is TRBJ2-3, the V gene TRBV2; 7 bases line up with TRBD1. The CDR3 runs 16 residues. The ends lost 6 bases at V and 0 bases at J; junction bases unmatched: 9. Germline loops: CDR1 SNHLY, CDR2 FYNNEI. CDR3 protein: CASREGQSHSTDTQYF. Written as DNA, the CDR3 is TGTGCCAGCAGAGAGGGACAGAGCCATAGCACAGATACGCAGTATTTT. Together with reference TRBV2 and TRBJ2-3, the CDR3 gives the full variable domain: EPEVTQTPSHQVTQMGQEVILRCVPISNHLYFYWYRQILGQKVEFLVSFYNNEISEKSEIFDDQFSVERPDGSNFTLKIRSTKLEDSAMYFCASREGQSHSTDTQYFGPGTRLTVL.

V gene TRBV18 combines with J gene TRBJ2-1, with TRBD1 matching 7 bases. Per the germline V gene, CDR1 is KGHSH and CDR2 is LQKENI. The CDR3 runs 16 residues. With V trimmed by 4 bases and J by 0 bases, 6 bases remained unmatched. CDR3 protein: CASSLRQGSSYNEQFF. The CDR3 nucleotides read TGTGCCAGCTCACTTCGACAGGGAAGCTCCTACAATGAGCAGTTCTTC.

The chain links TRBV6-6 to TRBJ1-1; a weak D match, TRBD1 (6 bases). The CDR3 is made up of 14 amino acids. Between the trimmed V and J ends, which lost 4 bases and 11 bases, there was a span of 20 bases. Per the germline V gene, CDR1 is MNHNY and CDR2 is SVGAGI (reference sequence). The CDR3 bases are TGTGCCAGCAGTTCCTCCTCAGGGGAGGTCTCGGCTTTCTTT. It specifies CASSSSSGEVSAFF.

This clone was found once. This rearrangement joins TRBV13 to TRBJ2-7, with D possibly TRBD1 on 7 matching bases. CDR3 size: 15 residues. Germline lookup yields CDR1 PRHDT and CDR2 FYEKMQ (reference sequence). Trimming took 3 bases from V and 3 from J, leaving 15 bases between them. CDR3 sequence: CASSLGRQGVYEQYF. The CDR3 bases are TGTGCCAGCAGCTTGGGGAGGCAGGGGGTCTACGAGCAGTACTTC.

CDR3 in amino acids: CASSLNVSPTLHF. CDR3 DNA: TGTGCCAGCAGTTTAAATGTCTCCCCCACCCTCCACTTT. The chain carries TRBV12-3 or TRBV12-4 and TRBJ1-6, with D hard to call. V gave up 2 bases and J gave up 14 bases, with 13 bases separating them. The CDR3 extends over 13 amino acids.

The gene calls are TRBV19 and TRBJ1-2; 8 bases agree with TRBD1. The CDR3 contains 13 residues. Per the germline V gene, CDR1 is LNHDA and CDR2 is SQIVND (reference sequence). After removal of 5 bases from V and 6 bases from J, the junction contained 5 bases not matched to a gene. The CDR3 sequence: CASSQQGADGYTF. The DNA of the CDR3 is TGTGCCAGTAGTCAGCAGGGGGCGGATGGCTACACCTTC.

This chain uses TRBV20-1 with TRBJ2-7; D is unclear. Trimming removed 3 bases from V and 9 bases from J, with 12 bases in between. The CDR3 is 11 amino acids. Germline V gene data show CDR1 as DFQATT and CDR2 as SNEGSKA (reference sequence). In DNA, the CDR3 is TGCAGTGCTAGTGGTAGGATGTGGCAGTACTTC. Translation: CSASGRMWQYF.